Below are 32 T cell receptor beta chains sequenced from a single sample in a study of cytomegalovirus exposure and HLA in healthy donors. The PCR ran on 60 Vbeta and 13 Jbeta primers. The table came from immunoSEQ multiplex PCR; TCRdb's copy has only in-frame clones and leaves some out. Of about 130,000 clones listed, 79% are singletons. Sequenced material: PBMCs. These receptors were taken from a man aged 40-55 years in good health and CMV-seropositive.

CDR3 sequence (DNA): TGTGCCAGCAGCCAACTAGCGGGAGGGCGGACCGGGGAGCTGTTTTTT. The encoded protein is CASSQLAGGRTGELFF. The chain joins TRBV9 to TRBJ2-2, with TRBD2 matching 13 bases. Looked up from germline, CDR1 is SGDLS and CDR2 is YYNGEE. There are 16 residues in the CDR3. Trimming removed 4 bases from V and 5 bases from J; junction bases left unmatched: 5.

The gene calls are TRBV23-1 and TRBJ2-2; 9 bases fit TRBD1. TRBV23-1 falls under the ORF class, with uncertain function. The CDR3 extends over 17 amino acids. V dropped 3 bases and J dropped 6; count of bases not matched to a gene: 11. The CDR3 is CASSQGQGPCGAGELFF. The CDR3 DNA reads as TGCGCCAGCAGTCAGGGACAGGGACCCTGTGGGGCCGGGGAGCTGTTTTTT.

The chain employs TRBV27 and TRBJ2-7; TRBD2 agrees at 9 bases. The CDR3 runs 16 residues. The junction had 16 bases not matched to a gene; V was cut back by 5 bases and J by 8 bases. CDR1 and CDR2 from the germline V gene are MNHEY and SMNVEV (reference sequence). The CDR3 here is CASSPLQSGRIGKQYF. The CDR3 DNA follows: TGTGCCAGCAGTCCCCTCCAGAGCGGGAGGATCGGAAAGCAGTACTTC.

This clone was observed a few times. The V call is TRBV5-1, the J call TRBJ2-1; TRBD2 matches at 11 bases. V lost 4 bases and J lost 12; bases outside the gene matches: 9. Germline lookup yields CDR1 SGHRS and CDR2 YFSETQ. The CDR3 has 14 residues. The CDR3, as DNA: TGCGCCAGCAGCGGAGGAGATAGCGGGAGGGCGCAGTTCTTC. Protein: CASSGGDSGRAQFF. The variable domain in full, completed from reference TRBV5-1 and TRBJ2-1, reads KAGVTQTPRYLIKTRGQQVTLSCSPISGHRSVSWYQQTPGQGLQFLFEYFSETQRNKGNFPGRFSGRQFSNSRSEMNVSTLELGDSALYLCASSGGDSGRAQFFGPGTRLTVL.

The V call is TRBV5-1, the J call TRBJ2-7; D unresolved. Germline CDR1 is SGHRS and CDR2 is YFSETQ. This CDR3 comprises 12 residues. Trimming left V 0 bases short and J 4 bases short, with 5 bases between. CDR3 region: CASSLEQYEQYF. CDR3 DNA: TGCGCCAGCAGCTTGGAACAGTACGAGCAGTACTTC. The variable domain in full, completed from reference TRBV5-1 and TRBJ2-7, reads KAGVTQTPRYLIKTRGQQVTLSCSPISGHRSVSWYQQTPGQGLQFLFEYFSETQRNKGNFPGRFSGRQFSNSRSEMNVSTLELGDSALYLCASSLEQYEQYFGPGTRLTVT.

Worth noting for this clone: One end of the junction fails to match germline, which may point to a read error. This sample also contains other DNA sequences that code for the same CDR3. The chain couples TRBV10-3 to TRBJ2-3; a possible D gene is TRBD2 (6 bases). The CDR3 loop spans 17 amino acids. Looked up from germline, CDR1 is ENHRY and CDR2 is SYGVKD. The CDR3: CAISDYGTRERTDTQYF. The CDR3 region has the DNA TGTGCTATCAGTGATTACGGGACTCGCGAGCGCACAGATACGCAGTATTTT.

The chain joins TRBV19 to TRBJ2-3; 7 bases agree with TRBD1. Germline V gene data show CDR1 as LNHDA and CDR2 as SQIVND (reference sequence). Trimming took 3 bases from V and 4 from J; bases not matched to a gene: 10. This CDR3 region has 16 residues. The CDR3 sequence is CASSILRQGFADTQYF. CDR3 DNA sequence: TGTGCCAGTAGTATCCTCCGACAGGGTTTCGCAGATACGCAGTATTTT.

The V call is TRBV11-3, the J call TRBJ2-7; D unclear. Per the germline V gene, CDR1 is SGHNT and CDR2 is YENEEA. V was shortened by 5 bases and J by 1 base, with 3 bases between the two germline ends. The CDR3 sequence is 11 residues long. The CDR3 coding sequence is TGTGCCAGCAGCCAATCCTACGAGCAGTACTTC. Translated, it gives CASSQSYEQYF.

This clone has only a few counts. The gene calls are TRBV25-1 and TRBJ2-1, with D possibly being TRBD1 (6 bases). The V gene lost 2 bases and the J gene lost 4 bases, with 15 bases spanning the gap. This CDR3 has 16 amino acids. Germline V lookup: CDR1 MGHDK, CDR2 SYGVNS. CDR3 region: CASSEMGAIAYNEQFF. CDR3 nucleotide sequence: TGTGCCAGCAGTGAAATGGGGGCCATAGCTTACAATGAGCAGTTCTTC.

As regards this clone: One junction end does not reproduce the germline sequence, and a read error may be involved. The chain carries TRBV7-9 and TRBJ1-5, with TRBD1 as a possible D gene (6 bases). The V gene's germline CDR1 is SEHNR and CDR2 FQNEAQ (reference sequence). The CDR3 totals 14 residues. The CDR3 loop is CSSSYGQTDQPQHF. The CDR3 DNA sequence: TGTTCCAGCAGTTATGGACAGACTGATCAGCCCCAGCATTTT.

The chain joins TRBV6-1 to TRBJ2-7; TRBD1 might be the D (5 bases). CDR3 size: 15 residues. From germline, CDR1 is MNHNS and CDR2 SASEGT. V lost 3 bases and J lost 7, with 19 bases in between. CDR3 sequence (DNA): TGTGCCAGCAGTGATCTCAGTGGACCTCAGGGAGAGCAGTACTTC. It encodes CASSDLSGPQGEQYF.

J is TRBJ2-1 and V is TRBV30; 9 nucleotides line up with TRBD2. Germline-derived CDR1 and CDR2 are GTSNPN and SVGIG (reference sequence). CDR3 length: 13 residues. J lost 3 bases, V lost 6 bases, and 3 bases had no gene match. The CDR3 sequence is CACSSGNYNEQFF. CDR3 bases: TGTGCCTGCTCTAGCGGGAACTACAATGAGCAGTTCTTC.

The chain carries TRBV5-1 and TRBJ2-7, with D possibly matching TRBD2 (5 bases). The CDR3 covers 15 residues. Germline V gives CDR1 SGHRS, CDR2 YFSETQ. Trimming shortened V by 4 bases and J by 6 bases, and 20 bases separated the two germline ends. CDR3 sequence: CASSPRDRGGSEQYF. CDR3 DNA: TGCGCCAGCAGCCCCCGGGATCGGGGTGGCTCCGAGCAGTACTTC.

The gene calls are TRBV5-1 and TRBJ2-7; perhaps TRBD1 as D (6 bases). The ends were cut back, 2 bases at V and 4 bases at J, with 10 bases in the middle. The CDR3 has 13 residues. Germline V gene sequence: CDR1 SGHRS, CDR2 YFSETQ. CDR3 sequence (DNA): TGCGCCAGCAGCTTTCAGGGGATTTACGAGCAGTACTTC. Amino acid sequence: CASSFQGIYEQYF.

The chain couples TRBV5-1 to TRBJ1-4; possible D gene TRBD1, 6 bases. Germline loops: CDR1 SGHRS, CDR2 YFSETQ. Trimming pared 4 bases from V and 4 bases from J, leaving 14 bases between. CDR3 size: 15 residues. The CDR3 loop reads CASSVDRRYNEKLFF. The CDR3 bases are TGCGCCAGCAGCGTCGACAGGAGATATAATGAAAAACTGTTTTTT.

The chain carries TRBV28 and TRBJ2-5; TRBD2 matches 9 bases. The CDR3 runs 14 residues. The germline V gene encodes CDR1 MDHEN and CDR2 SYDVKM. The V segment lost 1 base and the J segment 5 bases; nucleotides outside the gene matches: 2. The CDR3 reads CASSLFSGSETQYF. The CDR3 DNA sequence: TGTGCCAGCAGTTTATTTAGCGGGAGTGAGACCCAGTACTTC.

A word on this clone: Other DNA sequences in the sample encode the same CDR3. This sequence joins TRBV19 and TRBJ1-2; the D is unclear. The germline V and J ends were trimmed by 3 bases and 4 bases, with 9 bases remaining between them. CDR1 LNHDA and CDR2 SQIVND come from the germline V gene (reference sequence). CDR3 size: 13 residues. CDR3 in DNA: TGTGCCAGTAGTATCCGGGAAGGCTATGGCTACACCTTC. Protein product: CASSIREGYGYTF.

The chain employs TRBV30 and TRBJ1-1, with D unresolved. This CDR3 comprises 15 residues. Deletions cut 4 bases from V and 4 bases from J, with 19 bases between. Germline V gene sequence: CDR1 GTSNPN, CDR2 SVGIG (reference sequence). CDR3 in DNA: TGTGCCTGGAACACCTGGGGAGGGTTGGGCACTGAAGCTTTCTTT. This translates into CAWNTWGGLGTEAFF.

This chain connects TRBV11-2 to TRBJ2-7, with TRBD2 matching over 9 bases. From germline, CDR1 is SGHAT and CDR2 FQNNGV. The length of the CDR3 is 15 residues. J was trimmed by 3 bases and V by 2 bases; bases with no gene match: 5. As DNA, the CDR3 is TGTGCCAGCAGCTTACGAGCGGGAGGACTCTACGAGCAGTACTTC. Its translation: CASSLRAGGLYEQYF.

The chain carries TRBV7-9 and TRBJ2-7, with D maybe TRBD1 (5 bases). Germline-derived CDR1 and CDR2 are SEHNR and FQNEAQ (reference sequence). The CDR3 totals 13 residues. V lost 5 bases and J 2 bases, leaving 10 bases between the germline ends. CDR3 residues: CASSVRAPYEQYF. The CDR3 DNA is TGTGCCAGCAGCGTCAGGGCCCCCTACGAGCAGTACTTC. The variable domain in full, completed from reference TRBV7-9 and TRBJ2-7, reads DTGVSQNPRHKITKRGQNVTFRCDPISEHNRLYWYRQTLGQGPEFLTYFQNEAQLEKSRLLSDRFSAERPKGSFSTLEIQRTEQGDSAMYLCASSVRAPYEQYFGPGTRLTVT.

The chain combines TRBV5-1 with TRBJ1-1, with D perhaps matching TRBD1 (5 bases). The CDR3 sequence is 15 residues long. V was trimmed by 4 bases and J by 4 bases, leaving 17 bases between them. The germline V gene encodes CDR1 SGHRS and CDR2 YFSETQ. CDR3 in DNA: TGCGCCAGCAGCCCCGGAGGGGACGGTGGCACTGAAGCTTTCTTT. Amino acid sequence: CASSPGGDGGTEAFF.

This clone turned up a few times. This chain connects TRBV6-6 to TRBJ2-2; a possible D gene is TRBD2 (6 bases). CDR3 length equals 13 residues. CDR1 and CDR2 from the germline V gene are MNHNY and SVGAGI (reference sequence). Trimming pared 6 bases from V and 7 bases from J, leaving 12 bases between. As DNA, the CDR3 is TGTGCCAGCAGGCTCAGGGACTTCGGGGAGCTGTTTTTT. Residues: CASRLRDFGELFF.

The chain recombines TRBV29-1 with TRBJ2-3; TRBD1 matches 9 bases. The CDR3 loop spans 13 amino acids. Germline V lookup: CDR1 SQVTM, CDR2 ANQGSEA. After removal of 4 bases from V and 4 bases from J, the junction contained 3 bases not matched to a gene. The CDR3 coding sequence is TGCAGCGTTGGGGACAGGGCAGCAGATACGCAGTATTTT. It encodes CSVGDRAADTQYF.

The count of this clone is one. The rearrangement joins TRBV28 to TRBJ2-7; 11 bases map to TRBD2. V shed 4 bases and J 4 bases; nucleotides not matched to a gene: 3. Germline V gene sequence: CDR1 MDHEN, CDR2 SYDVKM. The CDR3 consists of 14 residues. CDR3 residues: CASSSGLAEYEQYF. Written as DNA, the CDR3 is TGTGCCAGCAGTTCGGGACTAGCGGAATACGAGCAGTACTTC.

Here the CDR3 DNA reads TGTGCCAGCAGCTTAGATCTGGGGGGAGGGTCATACAATGAGCAGTTCTTC. This translates into CASSLDLGGGSYNEQFF. V is TRBV11-3 and J is TRBJ2-1, with 7 positions matching TRBD2. The trim removed 0 bases at V and 4 bases at J, leaving 9 bases unmatched. Germline assignment: CDR1 SGHNT and CDR2 YENEEA. The CDR3 loop spans 17 amino acids.

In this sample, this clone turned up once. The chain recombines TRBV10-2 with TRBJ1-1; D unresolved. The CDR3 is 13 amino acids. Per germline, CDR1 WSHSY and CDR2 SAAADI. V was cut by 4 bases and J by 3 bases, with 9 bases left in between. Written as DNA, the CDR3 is TGCGCCAGCAGTGCCGCCCGGGACACTGAAGCTTTCTTT. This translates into CASSAARDTEAFF.

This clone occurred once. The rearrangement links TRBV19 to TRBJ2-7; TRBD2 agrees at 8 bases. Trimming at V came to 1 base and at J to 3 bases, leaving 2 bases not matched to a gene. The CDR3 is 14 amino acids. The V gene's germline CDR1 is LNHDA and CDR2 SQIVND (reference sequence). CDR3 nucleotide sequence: TGTGCCAGTAGTATAGTTGGGACTAGCTACGAGCAGTACTTC. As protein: CASSIVGTSYEQYF. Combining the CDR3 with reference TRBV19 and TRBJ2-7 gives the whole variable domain DGGITQSPKYLFRKEGQNVTLSCEQNLNHDAMYWYRQDPGQGLRLIYYSQIVNDFQKGDIAEGYSVSREKKESFPLTVTSAQKNPTAFYLCASSIVGTSYEQYFGPGTRLTVT.

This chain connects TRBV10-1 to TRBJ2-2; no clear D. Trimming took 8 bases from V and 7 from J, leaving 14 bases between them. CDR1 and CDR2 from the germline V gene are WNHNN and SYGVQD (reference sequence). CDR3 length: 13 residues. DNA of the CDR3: TGCGCCAGCCAAACTACCTTCGACGGGGAGCTGTTTTTT. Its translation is CASQTTFDGELFF.

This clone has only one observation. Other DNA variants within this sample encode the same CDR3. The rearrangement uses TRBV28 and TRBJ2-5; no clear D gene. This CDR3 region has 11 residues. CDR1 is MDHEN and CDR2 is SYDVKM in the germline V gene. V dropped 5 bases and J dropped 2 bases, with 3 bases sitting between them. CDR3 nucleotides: TGTGCCAGCAGTCCACAAGAGACCCAGTACTTC. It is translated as CASSPQETQYF.

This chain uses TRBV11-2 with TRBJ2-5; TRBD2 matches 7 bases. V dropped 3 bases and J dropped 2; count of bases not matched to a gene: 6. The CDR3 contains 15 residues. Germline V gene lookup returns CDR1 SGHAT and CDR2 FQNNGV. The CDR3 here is CASSFSTSPQETQYF. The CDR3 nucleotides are TGTGCCAGCAGCTTCTCGACTAGCCCTCAAGAGACCCAGTACTTC.

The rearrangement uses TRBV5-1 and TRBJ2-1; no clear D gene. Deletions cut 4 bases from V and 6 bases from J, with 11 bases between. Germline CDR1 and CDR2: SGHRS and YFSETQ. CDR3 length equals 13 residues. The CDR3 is CASSPVPGNEQFF. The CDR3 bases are TGCGCCAGCAGCCCCGTTCCGGGCAATGAGCAGTTCTTC.

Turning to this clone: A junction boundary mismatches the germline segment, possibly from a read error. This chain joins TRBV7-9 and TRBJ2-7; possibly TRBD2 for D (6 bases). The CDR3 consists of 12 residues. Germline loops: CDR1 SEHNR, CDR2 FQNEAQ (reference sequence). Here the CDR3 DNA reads TGTTCCAGCAGCCTCGGACTACTCGAGCAGTACTTC. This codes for CSSSLGLLEQYF.